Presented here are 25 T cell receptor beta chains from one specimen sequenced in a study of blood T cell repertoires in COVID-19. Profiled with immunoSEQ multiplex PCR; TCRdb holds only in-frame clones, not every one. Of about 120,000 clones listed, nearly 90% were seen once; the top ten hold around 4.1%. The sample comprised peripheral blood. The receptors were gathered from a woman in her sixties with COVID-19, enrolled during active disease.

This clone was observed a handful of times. The CDR3 DNA is TGTGCCAGCAGCAAGCCGGACAGAAATCAGCCCCAGCATTTT. Protein: CASSKPDRNQPQHF. The chain recombines TRBV21-1 with TRBJ1-5; the table gives TRBD1 as D, unverified against the DNA. TRBV21-1 is flagged as a pseudogene. This CDR3 comprises 14 residues.

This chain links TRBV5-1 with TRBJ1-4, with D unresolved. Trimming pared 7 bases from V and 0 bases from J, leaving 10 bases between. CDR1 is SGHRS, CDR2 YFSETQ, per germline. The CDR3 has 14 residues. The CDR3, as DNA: TGCGCCAGCCAGGTCGATGCAACTAATGAAAAACTGTTTTTT. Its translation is CASQVDATNEKLFF.

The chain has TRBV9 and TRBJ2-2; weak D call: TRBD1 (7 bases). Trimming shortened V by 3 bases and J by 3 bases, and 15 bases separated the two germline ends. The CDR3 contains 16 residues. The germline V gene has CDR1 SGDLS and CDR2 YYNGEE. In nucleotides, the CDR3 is TGTGCCAGCAGCGACTCGGGGGACAGAGACACCGGGGAGCTGTTTTTT. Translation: CASSDSGDRDTGELFF.

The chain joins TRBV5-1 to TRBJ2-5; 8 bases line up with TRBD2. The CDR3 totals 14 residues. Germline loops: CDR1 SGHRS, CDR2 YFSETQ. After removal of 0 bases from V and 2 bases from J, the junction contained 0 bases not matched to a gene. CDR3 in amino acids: CASSLGLAQETQYF. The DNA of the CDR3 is TGCGCCAGCAGCTTGGGACTAGCGCAAGAGACCCAGTACTTC. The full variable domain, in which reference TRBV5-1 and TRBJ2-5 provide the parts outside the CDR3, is KAGVTQTPRYLIKTRGQQVTLSCSPISGHRSVSWYQQTPGQGLQFLFEYFSETQRNKGNFPGRFSGRQFSNSRSEMNVSTLELGDSALYLCASSLGLAQETQYFGPGTRLLVL.

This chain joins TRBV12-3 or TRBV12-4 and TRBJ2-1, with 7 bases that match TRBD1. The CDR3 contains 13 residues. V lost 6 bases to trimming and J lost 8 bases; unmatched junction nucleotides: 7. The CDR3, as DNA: TGTGCCAGCAGCCGCTCAGGGGGTGATGAGCAGTTCTTC. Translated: CASSRSGGDEQFF.

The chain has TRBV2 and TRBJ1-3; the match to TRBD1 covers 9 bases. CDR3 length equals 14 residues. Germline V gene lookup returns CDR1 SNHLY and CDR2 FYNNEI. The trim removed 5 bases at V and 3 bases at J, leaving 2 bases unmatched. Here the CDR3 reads CASSLTGGGNTIYF. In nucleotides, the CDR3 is TGTGCCAGCAGTTTGACAGGGGGTGGAAACACCATATATTTT.

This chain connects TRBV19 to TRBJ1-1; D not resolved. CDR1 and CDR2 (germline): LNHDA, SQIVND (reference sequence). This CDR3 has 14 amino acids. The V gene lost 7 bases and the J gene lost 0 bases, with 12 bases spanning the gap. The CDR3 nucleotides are TGTGCCAGTATGAGGATCCGATTGAACACTGAAGCTTTCTTT. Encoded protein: CASMRIRLNTEAFF.

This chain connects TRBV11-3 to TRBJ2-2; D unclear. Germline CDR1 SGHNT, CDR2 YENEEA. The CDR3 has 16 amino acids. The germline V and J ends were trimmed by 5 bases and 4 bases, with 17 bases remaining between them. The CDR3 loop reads CASSPRGTTSTGELFF. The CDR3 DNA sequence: TGTGCCAGCAGCCCTAGAGGTACAACGAGCACCGGGGAGCTGTTTTTT.

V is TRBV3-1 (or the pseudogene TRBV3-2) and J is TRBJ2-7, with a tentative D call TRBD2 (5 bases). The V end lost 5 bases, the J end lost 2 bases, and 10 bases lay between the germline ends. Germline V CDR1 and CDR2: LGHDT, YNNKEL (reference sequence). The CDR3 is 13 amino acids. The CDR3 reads CASSWGATYEQYF. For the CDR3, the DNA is TGTGCCAGCAGCTGGGGAGCGACCTACGAGCAGTACTTC.

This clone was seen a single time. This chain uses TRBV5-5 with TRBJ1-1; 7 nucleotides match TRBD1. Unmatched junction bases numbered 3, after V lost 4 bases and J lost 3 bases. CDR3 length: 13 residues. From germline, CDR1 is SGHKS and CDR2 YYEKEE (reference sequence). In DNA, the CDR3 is TGTGCCAGCAGCCGACAGGGTCACACTGAAGCTTTCTTT. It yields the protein CASSRQGHTEAFF.

In DNA form, the CDR3 reads TGTGCCAGCAGCTTATTTTCAACAGGGGCCAACTATGGCTACACCTTC. Amino acid sequence: CASSLFSTGANYGYTF. The rearrangement uses TRBV7-9 and TRBJ1-2, with 7 bases identical to TRBD1. V shed 2 bases and J 2 bases; nucleotides not matched to a gene: 8. This CDR3 contains 16 residues. CDR1 SEHNR and CDR2 FQNEAQ come from the germline V gene (reference sequence).

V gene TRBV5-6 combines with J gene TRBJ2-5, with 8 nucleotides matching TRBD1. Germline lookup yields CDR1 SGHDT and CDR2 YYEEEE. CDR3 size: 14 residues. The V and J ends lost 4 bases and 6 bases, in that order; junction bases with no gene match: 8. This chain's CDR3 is CASSNDRGRQTQYF. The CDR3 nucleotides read TGTGCCAGCAGCAACGACAGGGGACGGCAGACCCAGTACTTC.

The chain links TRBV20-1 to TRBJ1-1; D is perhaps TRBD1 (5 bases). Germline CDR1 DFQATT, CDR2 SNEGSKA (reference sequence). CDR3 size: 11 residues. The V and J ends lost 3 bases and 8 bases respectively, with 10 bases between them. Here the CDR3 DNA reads TGCAGTGCTAGGGGGGGTCGCGAAGCTTTCTTT. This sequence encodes CSARGGREAFF.

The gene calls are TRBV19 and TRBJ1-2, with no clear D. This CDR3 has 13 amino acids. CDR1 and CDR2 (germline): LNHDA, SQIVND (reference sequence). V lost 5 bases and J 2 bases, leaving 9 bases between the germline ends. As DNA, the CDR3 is TGTGCCAGTAGTCGATCTAGGAACTATGGCTACACCTTC. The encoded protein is CASSRSRNYGYTF.

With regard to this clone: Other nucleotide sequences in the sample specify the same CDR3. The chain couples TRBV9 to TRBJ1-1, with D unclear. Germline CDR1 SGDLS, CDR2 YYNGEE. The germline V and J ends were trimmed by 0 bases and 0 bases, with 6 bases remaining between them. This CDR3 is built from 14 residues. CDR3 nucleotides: TGTGCCAGCAGCGTAGGGCAAATGAACACTGAAGCTTTCTTT. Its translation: CASSVGQMNTEAFF.

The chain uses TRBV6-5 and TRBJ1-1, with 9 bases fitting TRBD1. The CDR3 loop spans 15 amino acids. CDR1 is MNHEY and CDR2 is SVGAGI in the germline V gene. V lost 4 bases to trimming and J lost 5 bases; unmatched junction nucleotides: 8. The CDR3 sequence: CASSFYRGRGTEAFF. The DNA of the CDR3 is TGTGCCAGCAGTTTTTACAGGGGGCGCGGGACTGAAGCTTTCTTT.

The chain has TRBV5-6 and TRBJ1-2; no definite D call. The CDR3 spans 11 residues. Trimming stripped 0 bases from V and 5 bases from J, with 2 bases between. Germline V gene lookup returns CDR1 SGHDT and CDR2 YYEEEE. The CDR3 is CASSLAYGYTF. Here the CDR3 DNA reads TGTGCCAGCAGCTTGGCGTATGGCTACACCTTC.

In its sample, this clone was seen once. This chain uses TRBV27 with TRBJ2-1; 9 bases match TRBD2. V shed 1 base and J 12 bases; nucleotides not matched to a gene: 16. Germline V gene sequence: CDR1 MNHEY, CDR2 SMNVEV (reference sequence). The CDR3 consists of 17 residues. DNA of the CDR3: TGTGCCAGCAGTTTATGGGAAGCGGGGGGCCCCAAGTTAGGGCAGTTCTTC. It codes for CASSLWEAGGPKLGQFF.

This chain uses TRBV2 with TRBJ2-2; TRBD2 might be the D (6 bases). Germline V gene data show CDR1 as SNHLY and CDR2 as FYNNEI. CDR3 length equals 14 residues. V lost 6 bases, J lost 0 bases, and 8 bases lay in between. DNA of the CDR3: TGTGCCAGCAGGGGACTGGCGAACACCGGGGAGCTGTTTTTT. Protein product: CASRGLANTGELFF.

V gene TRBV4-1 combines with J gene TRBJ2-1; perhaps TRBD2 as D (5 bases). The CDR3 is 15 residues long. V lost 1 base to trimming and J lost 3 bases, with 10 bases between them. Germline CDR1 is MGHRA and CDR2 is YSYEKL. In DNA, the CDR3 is TGCGCCAGCAGCCAAGTCCCCGGGAACTACAATGAGCAGTTCTTC. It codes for CASSQVPGNYNEQFF.

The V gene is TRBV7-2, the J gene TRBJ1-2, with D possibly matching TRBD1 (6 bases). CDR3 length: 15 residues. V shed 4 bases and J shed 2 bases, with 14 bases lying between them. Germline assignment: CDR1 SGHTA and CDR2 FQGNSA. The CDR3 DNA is TGTGCCAGCAGCTCGAGGGGGGGGTCAAACTATGGCTACACCTTC. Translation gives CASSSRGGSNYGYTF.

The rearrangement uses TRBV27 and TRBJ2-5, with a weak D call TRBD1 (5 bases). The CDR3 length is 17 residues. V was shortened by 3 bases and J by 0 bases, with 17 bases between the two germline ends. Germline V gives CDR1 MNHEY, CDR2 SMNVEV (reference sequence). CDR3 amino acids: CASSFNTDIGNQETQYF. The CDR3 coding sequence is TGTGCCAGCAGTTTCAACACGGACATAGGAAACCAAGAGACCCAGTACTTC.

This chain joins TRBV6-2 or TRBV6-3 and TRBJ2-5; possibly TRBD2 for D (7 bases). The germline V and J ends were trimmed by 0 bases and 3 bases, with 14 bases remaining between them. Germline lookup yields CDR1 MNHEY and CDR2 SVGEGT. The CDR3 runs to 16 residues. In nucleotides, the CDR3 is TGTGCCAGCAGTTACTCATACGGGGGGCGGGAAGAGACCCAGTACTTC. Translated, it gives CASSYSYGGREETQYF.

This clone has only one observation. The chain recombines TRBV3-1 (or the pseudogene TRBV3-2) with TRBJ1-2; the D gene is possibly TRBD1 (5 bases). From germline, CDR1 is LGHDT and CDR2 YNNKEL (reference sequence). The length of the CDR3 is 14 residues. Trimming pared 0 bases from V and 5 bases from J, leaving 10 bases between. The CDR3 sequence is CASSQDMGTYGYTF. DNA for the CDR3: TGTGCCAGCAGCCAAGACATGGGGACTTATGGCTACACCTTC.

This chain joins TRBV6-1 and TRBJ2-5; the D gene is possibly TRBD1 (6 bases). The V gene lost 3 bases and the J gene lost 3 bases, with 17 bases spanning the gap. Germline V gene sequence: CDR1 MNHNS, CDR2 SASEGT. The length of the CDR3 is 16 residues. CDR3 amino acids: CASSDIQGRGKETQYF. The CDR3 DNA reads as TGTGCCAGCAGTGATATTCAGGGGAGAGGAAAAGAGACCCAGTACTTC.